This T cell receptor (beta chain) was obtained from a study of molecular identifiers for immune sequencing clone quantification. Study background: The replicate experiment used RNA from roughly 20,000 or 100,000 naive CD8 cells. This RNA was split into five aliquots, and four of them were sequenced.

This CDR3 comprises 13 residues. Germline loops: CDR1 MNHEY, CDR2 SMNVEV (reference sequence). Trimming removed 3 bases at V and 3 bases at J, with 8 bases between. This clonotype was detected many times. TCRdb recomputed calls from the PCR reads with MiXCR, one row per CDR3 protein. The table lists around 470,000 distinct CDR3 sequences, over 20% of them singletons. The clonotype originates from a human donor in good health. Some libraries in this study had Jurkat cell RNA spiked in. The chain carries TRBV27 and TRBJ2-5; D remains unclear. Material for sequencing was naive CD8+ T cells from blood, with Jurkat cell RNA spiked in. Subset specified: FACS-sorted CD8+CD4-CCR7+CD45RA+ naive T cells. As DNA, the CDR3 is TGTGCCAGCAGTTTCTGGAATAAAGAGACCCAGTACTTC. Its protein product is CASSFWNKETQYF.